The T cell receptor beta chain under discussion was sequenced for a study of cytomegalovirus exposure and HLA in healthy donors (dated by TCRdb to about 2017). At the level of the whole study: According to an earlier analysis of around 600 of the donors, about 190 million T cells yielded 95 million to 140 million unique TCR beta sequences and approximately 280 Gb of sequence data. An early release covering roughly 600 HLA-typed donors comprised 250 to 350 gigabases of sequencing data and 65 million to 100 million unique TCR sequences. The genetic ancestry cluster associated with self-reported Caucasian donors included 81% of the 398 genotyped donors. The study was designed to test whether signatures of past pathogen exposure could be identified by cataloging public T cell receptors. The T cell repertoires of several hundred subjects were profiled by immunosequencing and related to cytomegalovirus serostatus. Besides the first cohort of under 700 subjects, a separate validation cohort made up of 120 different subjects was used. To predict cytomegalovirus infection status, the study brought together high-throughput TCR immunosequencing, statistical association of individual TCRs with disease status, and machine learning. A later analysis re-examined previously published TCR beta repertoires from about 670 donors and added high-resolution HLA genotyping to investigate patterns of TCR occurrence. The later analysis used no new phenotypic data to find candidate immune exposures, relying instead on TCR beta sequences and their occurrence across donors. In an earlier analysis of roughly 580 of the donors, high-throughput TCR beta sequencing was used to judge whether each TCR beta V gene segment behaved as functional or pseudogenic. Donor age, sex, ethnicity and CMV serostatus were collected together with the repertoire data. A later genetic analysis used genome-wide SNP genotypes for about 60% of the roughly 700 donors, treating that subset as a discovery cohort. All discovery cohort repertoires had been generated using a single sequencing platform. HLA typing covered class I and class II loci at four-digit resolution. Typing coverage differed by locus: A, B, C, DRB1 and DQB1 were typed in about 620-640 donors, DQA1 in approximately 520, DPA1 in around 580, and DPB1 in around 490. About five DR-DQ haplotypes were handled as single units for association and clustering because linkage in the cohort was strong. Among some 410 genotyped donors of the cohort, an average of roughly 230,000 unique TCR beta nucleotide sequences was sequenced per donor, of which 15% to 20% were non-productive. General findings and caveats noted by the study authors: In a later genetic analysis, a missense DCLRE1C variant was associated with V-gene and J-gene trimming of TCR beta chains, and the association was replicated in an independent cohort. The earlier analysis of 587 of the donors excluded seventeen rarely observed V segments, including chromosome 9 orphons, because counts were too low. The presence/absence analyses assumed that sequencing depth was roughly uniform across donors, and that assumption may not be true. In a later analysis, HLA-associated TCR beta chains showed more clonal expansion and lower generation probabilities than non-associated chains that were equally common. The cohort was sequenced for TCR beta chains only, and without alpha or paired-chain data the features that could be detected were limited. It was suggested by the authors that the approach could potentially be generalized to other disease states and immunological phenotypes. According to a later analysis, TCR association rates differed among HLA loci, with DRB1 alleles showing the most associated TCRs and HLA-C alleles showing the fewest. Most TCR sequences were observed very rarely across donors, whereas some public TCRs were present in many individuals. Correlated functional status among segregating V segments might be attributable to linkage disequilibrium, but an unknown experimental factor could not be ruled out. In a later analysis, most CMV-associated TCR beta chains were found to appear HLA-restricted, with HLA associations seemingly driven largely by CMV exposure. According to a later analysis, parvovirus B19, influenza, CMV and Epstein-Barr virus appeared linked to several top co-occurrence clusters. According to a later genetic analysis, donors in an Asian-associated ancestry cluster had fewer N-insertions in productive TCRs than the approximately 700-donor mean. The study gave a list of over 150 TCR beta chains associated with cytomegalovirus. The classifier was reported to diagnose cytomegalovirus status with high specificity and sensitivity in both the original and validation cohorts. In vitro tests confirmed that a few of the cytomegalovirus-associated TCR beta chains recognize cytomegalovirus antigens. Because HLA typing was unavailable for some donors at each locus, only the typed subset was used in association tests. Specific HLA alleles were associated with 15,000 to 20,000 TCR beta sequences at a false discovery rate of 0.05 in a later analysis. The 87-base-pair reads could not distinguish some IMGT-functional V segments, including TRBV6-2 and TRBV6-3, so those segments were excluded. Assigning TCR associations to individual alleles was difficult when HLA alleles, especially DR and DQ, strongly co-occurred. A further reported finding was that TCR beta sequences accurately predicted the HLA-A and HLA-B alleles for most subjects in the first cohort. In an earlier analysis of about 540 of the donors, most TCR beta V segments were observed in productive rearrangements about 87% or about 30% of the time, broadly matching IMGT annotations. For the cohort, immune exposure information was limited to CMV serostatus. The sequencing pipeline was judged likely to have produced a cluster of highly shared sequence variants as a technical artifact.

About this clone: The antigen this receptor binds is unknown.

The V and J ends are trimmed by 3 bases and 7 bases, leaving 12 bases between them. The germline V gene yields SGHTA for CDR1 and FQGTGA for CDR2. The CDR3, from cysteine to phenylalanine, totals 13 residues. Just the 39-base CDR3 DNA is kept, in frame starting at base 1. The cohort comprised approximately 700 healthy bone marrow donors. At the time of sampling, every cohort member was nominally healthy, though immune exposures that went unrecorded were likely present. The donor tested CMV seropositive, placing the donor among the 290 or so seropositive members of the cohort. A peripheral blood sample was provided by each donor, and peripheral blood mononuclear cells were used for TCR beta sequencing. Genomic DNA extraction from the blood cell samples was performed with the Qiagen DNeasy Blood Extraction Kit. Library preparation was by the immunoSEQ multiplex PCR assay. A mixture of 60 forward primers for TCR Vbeta segments and 13 reverse primers for TCR Jbeta segments was used in the multiplex PCR. The CDR3 region of rearranged TCR beta genes was amplified from genomic DNA by a multiplex PCR assay. The amplified TCR beta libraries were sequenced on the Illumina HiSeq System as 87-base-pair reads. Turning to the authors' computational methods: A later analysis counted some 74 million unique TCR beta chains across the approximately 700 repertoires, and around 12 million of these chains were shared by at least two donors. A nearest-neighbor algorithm error-corrected the raw reads and collapsed the reads into unique sequences, merging closely related sequences to remove PCR and sequencing errors. Alignment of CDR3 sequences to IMGT reference sequences was used to assign V, D and J gene segments. For a sequence to be retained, a match of at least six nucleotides was required to both a V gene segment and a J gene segment. Rearrangements were called productive when the CDR3 lacked stop codons and stayed in frame with V and J; all others were non-productive. CDR3 was defined by IMGT convention, running from the second conserved V-encoded cysteine to the conserved J-encoded phenylalanine. Sequences without an unambiguous match to a single V gene segment were excluded from the earlier analysis of almost 600 of the donors. An earlier analysis of 450 to 650 of the donors called V segments functional above 56.7% productive rearrangements and segregating when the between-donor standard deviation exceeded 5%. A statistical classification framework was built for diagnosing cytomegalovirus status from the catalog of TCR beta chain sequences. In a later analysis, V and J genes were assigned by comparing TCR nucleotide sequences against IMGT/GENE-DB human TR gene sequences. The TCRdist pipeline was used in a later analysis to assign CDR3 sequences and most-parsimonious VDJ recombination scenarios. In a later analysis, each TCR beta chain was defined by its CDR3 amino acid sequence together with its V-gene family, and reads lacking a unique V-gene family were excluded. In a later analysis, fewer than 650 highly shared, low-generation-probability nucleotide sequences were removed to address suspected cross-contamination and a sequencing artifact. A later analysis calculated a clonal expansion index for each public chain from normalized within-repertoire ranks of inferred template counts. Generation probabilities in a later analysis came from a VDJ recombination model fitted to out-of-frame rearrangements, and those results were checked against IGoR. In a later analysis, hypergeometric tests were used to score TCR-TCR, TCR-HLA and TCR-CMV co-occurrence, with a repertoire-size bias correction applied to TCR pairs. To estimate false discovery rates, a later analysis permuted the HLA or CMV assignments 20 times. A later analysis grouped co-occurring TCRs with DBSCAN, adding TCRdist sequence similarity when clustering within HLA-allele-positive subsets. For co-occurrence clustering, repertoires with fewer than 30,000 or more than 120,000 public chains were excluded, along with roughly 5 repertoires with anomalous nucleotide sharing. What TCRdb holds here is the immuneACCESS table cut down to in-frame rearrangements. Part of the clones is not present; checked against another copy, under half of the missing clones reflect an unresolved V gene, and the others are unexplained. V, J and clone size were drawn from that table, and D and trimming were deduced from the DNA. In this sample's table one finds around 60,000 clones. Around 5.3% of the sample is held by the ten biggest clonotypes.

The sequence derives from a man aged 30 to 39 in good health and CMV-seropositive. Sequencing was carried out using PBMCs. Recombination linked TRBV7-3 to TRBJ1-2, with the D gene too uncertain to name. The CDR3 sequence is CASSFSGSIGYTF. The bases read TGTGCCAGCAGCTTTTCAGGTTCTATTGGCTACACCTTC.